This T cell receptor beta chain stems from a study of blood T cell repertoires in COVID-19. Turning to the study itself: Researchers got acute and convalescent COVID-19 samples from the United States, Italy and Spain. PBMCs, B-cell-depleted T cells, or T cells provided the cDNA or gDNA that made up the material.

Original processing notes: Quantification of nucleated cells was approximated via reference gene primer amplification. Clones were sequenced by immunoSEQ multiplex PCR, and TCRdb holds only the in-frame ones, with some missing. The D gene and trimming were derived from the DNA, and the V and J assignments and clone size from that table. Seen here are some 240,000 clones, 80% to 90% observed once, and the top ten hold roughly 4.8%. Trimming pared 0 bases from V and 4 bases from J, leaving 15 bases between. This CDR3 comprises 16 residues. Per the germline V gene, CDR1 is SGHDN and CDR2 is FVKESK. Sample: peripheral blood. The clonotype was recovered from a woman aged 40 to 50 who had recovered from COVID-19. The chain couples TRBV14 to TRBJ1-2, with TRBD1 as a possible D gene (6 bases). The CDR3 region is CASSQDAGGESYGYTF. CDR3 coding DNA: TGTGCCAGCAGCCAAGACGCGGGGGGCGAGTCCTATGGCTACACCTTC. Using reference TRBV14 and TRBJ1-2 for the parts outside the CDR3, the full variable domain is EAGVTQFPSHSVIEKGQTVTLRCDPISGHDNLYWYRRVMGKEIKFLLHFVKESKQDESGMPNNRFLAERTGGTYSTLKVQPAELEDSGVYFCASSQDAGGESYGYTFGSGTRLTVV.